A selection of T cell receptor beta chains follows, all from one sample in a study of T cells after posttransplantation cyclophosphamide. The repertoire was sequenced with immunoSEQ multiplex PCR; TCRdb's copy has only in-frame clones and lacks some. The sample gives several thousand clones, approximately 80% of which show up once; about 22% is in the top ten. Sequencing was carried out using memory CD8+ T cells sorted from blood. Receptors were obtained from a woman aged 60-70 years in good health, CMV-negative, and a related stem cell transplant donor. CDR3s include the opening cysteine and the closing phenylalanine or tryptophan. The D gene is left open where the match is weak. Clone size is stated in some rows and not others, as once, few, many or a class when expanded.

once	TRBV28	NA	TRBJ1-1	TGTGCCAGCAGTCTCAGGGCGACCCTGAACACTGAAGCTTTCTTT	CASSLRATLNTEAFF
NA	TRBV4-1	NA	TRBJ2-7	TGCGCCAGCAGCCGAATCCCGGAGGGCCAAAACTTC	CASSRIPEGQNF
once	TRBV25-1	TRBD2	TRBJ2-5	TGTGCCAGCAGTGATGACAGCGGGGATTTGGGGACCCAGTACTTC	CASSDDSGDLGTQYF
NA	TRBV6-5	TRBD1	TRBJ2-7	TGTGCCAGCAGTGTCGGGACAGGGGGCTACGAGCAGTACTTC	CASSVGTGGYEQYF
NA	TRBV6-4	TRBD2	TRBJ2-3	TGTGCCAGCAGTGCGACTAGCGGGTCTAGCACAGATACGCAGTATTTT	CASSATSGSSTDTQYF
NA	TRBV4-3	NA	TRBJ1-6	TGCGCCAGCAGCCAAGATCATCCCAGGGATTCCTATAATTCACCCCTCCACTTT	CASSQDHPRDSYNSPLHF
NA	TRBV29-1	TRBD2	TRBJ2-1	TGCAGCGTGTACTTTAGCGGGAGAGCCAATGAGCAGTTCTTC	CSVYFSGRANEQFF
NA	TRBV11-3	TRBD1	TRBJ2-2	TGTGCCAGCAGCGCGGGACCGGGACAGGGGAACACCGGGGAGCTGTTTTTT	CASSAGPGQGNTGELFF
NA	TRBV28	NA	TRBJ1-6	TGTGCCAGCAGTACCCCTACAGTACATAATTCACCCCTCCACTTT	CASSTPTVHNSPLHF
once	TRBV7-9	NA	TRBJ1-3	TGTGCCAGCAGGCAGGGCGGGACCCTGGACCCGTCTGGAAACACCATATATTTT	CASRQGGTLDPSGNTIYF
NA	TRBV28	NA	TRBJ1-2	TGTGCCAGCAGTGCCCCGCGGGGCGGGTATGGCTACACCTTC	CASSAPRGGYGYTF
NA	TRBV10-3	NA	TRBJ1-1	TGTGCCATCAGTGAGCCCGACAGCAGGGACACTGAAGCTTTCTTT	CAISEPDSRDTEAFF
NA	TRBV7-2	TRBD2	TRBJ2-1	TGTGCCAGCAGCTTAGGGACTAGCGGGGGGGGCAATGAGCAGTTCTTC	CASSLGTSGGGNEQFF
few	TRBV6-1	NA	TRBJ2-5	TGTGCCAGCAGTTATGGTAGCGGCCAAGAGACCCAGTACTTC	CASSYGSGQETQYF
NA	TRBV9	TRBD1	TRBJ1-1	TGTGCCAGCAGCGTCAACAGGGGGGATGAAGCTTTCTTT	CASSVNRGDEAFF
few	TRBV7-9	TRBD2	TRBJ2-1	TGTGCCAGCGGGGTGATAGCGGGAGGCTACAATGAGCAGTTCTTC	CASGVIAGGYNEQFF
NA	TRBV7-2	NA	TRBJ2-1	TGTGCCAGCAGCTTCCGACTGAGCTCCTACAATGAGCAGTTCTTC	CASSFRLSSYNEQFF
once	TRBV6-5	NA	TRBJ2-4	TGTGCCAGCAGTAGGGGGGGGGCCAAAAACATTCAGTACTTC	CASSRGGAKNIQYF
NA	TRBV5-1	TRBD1	TRBJ1-2	TGCGCCAGCAGCACAGAAGGGGGCGGCAATCCGAACTATGGCTACACCTTC	CASSTEGGGNPNYGYTF
few	TRBV27	TRBD2	TRBJ2-7	TGTGCCAGCAGACCAACGAGCGGGAGAGGGTACGAGCAGTACTTC	CASRPTSGRGYEQYF
once	TRBV11-1	NA	TRBJ2-2	TGTGCCAGCAGCTTAACTACTACTAGCAGCAACACCGGGGAGCTGTTTTTT	CASSLTTTSSNTGELFF
NA	TRBV2	NA	TRBJ2-2	TGTGCCAGCAGTGTACCTAGGGAGCTGTTTTTT	CASSVPRELFF
once	TRBV4-2	NA	TRBJ1-2	TGTGCCAGCAGCCAAAGGGTGGAGGGTGGCTACACCTTC	CASSQRVEGGYTF
NA	TRBV7-9	NA	TRBJ1-5	TGTGCCAGCAGCTCCAGGGTAAATAGCAATCAGCCCCAGCATTTT	CASSSRVNSNQPQHF
NA	TRBV7-9	TRBD1	TRBJ1-2	TGTGCCAGCAGCTTGGGACAGAGCACGAAATATGGCTACACCTTC	CASSLGQSTKYGYTF
few	TRBV19	TRBD2	TRBJ2-1	TGTGCCAGTAGTCTGACTAGCGGGGTATACAATGAGCAGTTCTTC	CASSLTSGVYNEQFF
NA	TRBV7-9	NA	TRBJ1-1	TGTGCCAGCAGCTTGGGGGGTGAAGCTTTCTTT	CASSLGGEAFF
NA	TRBV7-9	TRBD1	TRBJ1-4	TGTGCCAGCAGCCCTCCGGGACAGGGGGAGGGAAATAATGAAAAACTGTTTTTT	CASSPPGQGEGNNEKLFF
NA	TRBV9	NA	TRBJ1-1	TGTGCCAGCAGCGTTGGAGAGAACACTGAAGCTTTCTTT	CASSVGENTEAFF
few	TRBV15	TRBD1	TRBJ2-2	TGTGCCACCTGGGACAGGGGGCTGTACACCGGGGAGCTGTTTTTT	CATWDRGLYTGELFF
few	TRBV7-9	NA	TRBJ2-1	TGTGCCAGCAGCTTACCAGGTTCCTCGAATGAGCAGTTCTTC	CASSLPGSSNEQFF
NA	TRBV4-3	NA	TRBJ2-3	TGCGCCAGCAGCCAAGACCCGGGGGGCAGCACAGATACGCAGTATTTT	CASSQDPGGSTDTQYF
NA	TRBV5-6	NA	TRBJ2-1	TGTGCCAGCAGCTTAGAGGGTTCAGTTTTTGGTGAGCAGTTCTTC	CASSLEGSVFGEQFF
NA	TRBV27	NA	TRBJ2-1	TGTGCCAGCAGTTTAACCCCCCCTAGAGAGGTCTACAATGAGCAGTTCTTC	CASSLTPPREVYNEQFF
NA	TRBV7-9	NA	TRBJ1-6	TGTGCCAGCAGCTTAGACAGGGAGCTTTCACCCCTCCACTTT	CASSLDRELSPLHF
NA	TRBV2	TRBD1	TRBJ1-4	TGTGCCAGCAGTGATCCCGGGACAGGTCAGGAAAAACTGTTTTTT	CASSDPGTGQEKLFF
NA	TRBV28	TRBD1	TRBJ1-1	TGTGCCAGTCTACAGGGGTCCTGGAGGACTGAAGCTTTCTTT	CASLQGSWRTEAFF
NA	TRBV14	TRBD1	TRBJ1-3	TGTGCCAGCAGCCAAGATCGTAACAGGGGCAACTCTGGAAACACCATATATTTT	CASSQDRNRGNSGNTIYF
NA	TRBV7-4	NA	TRBJ2-1	TGTGCCAGCAGCTACCAGACAACTAGCTCCTACAATGAGCAGTTCTTC	CASSYQTTSSYNEQFF
few	TRBV5-4	NA	TRBJ2-1	TGTGCCAGCAGTTACTCCTTACAGGACCCTAGGGGGAATGAGCAGTTCTTC	CASSYSLQDPRGNEQFF
NA	TRBV7-9	NA	TRBJ1-3	TGTGCCAGCAGCTTTGTCGGTGGCTCTGGAAACACCATATATTTT	CASSFVGGSGNTIYF
NA	TRBV27	TRBD2	TRBJ2-1	TGTGCCAGCAGTTCCGACGCCCGACTAGCGGGGGGTGGGTTCTTC	CASSSDARLAGGGFF
once	TRBV2	NA	TRBJ2-5	TGTGCCAGCAAAGTCGGAACGGGAGAGCAAGAGACCCAGTACTTC	CASKVGTGEQETQYF
NA	TRBV6-4	NA	TRBJ2-5	TGTGCCAGCAGTGAAGGGTCGGAGGGGACCCAGTACTTC	CASSEGSEGTQYF